This T cell receptor (beta chain) originates from a study of shared clonotypes between healthy human individuals. The germline V gene has CDR1 ENHRY and CDR2 SYGVKD. V lost 3 bases, J lost 3 bases, and 21 bases lay in between. The CDR3 contains 18 residues. Measured with immunoSEQ multiplex PCR; TCRdb has only the in-frame clones, and not every one. The data show some 1.5 million clones, 95% to 99% seen once. Sequencing input: naive CD4+ T cells sorted from blood. Indicated subset: CD45RA+ positively selected. The chain couples TRBV10-3 to TRBJ1-5; possibly TRBD1 for D (6 bases). This TCR was sampled from a young man in good health. CDR3 nucleotide sequence: TGTGCCATCAGTGAATTTCTGGGGAAACAGGGTCTCAATCAGCCCCAGCATTTT. It translates to CAISEFLGKQGLNQPQHF.